This T cell receptor beta chain emerged from a study of regulatory T cells in long-lasting Graves disease. Study-level findings and limits: Those with persistent Graves' had less TCR diversity than newly diagnosed patients.

This CDR3 contains 19 residues. The germline CDR1 and CDR2 sequences are LGHNT and FRNRAP. V dropped 3 bases and J dropped 2 bases, with 20 bases sitting between them. Time point reported: newly diagnosed GD, antithyroid drugs for less than 3 months. Extracted PBMC RNA gave rise to the TCR library. Staff drew about 8.9 milliliters of peripheral blood into EDTA tubes. About this clonotype itself: Its antigen is undetermined.

The authors built TCR beta libraries using iRepertoire HTBI primers and Arm-PCR of CDR3 regions. One entry per CDR3 protein results from TCRdb running MiXCR on the multiplex PCR reads. The sample comprises roughly 420,000 distinct CDR3 sequences, 16% of which are singletons, and 20% to 25% rests with the top ten. This sample also belongs to another study, concerning T cells in Graves' hyperthyroidism and ophthalmopathy.

The V and J genes are TRBV12-5 and TRBJ2-6, with D perhaps being TRBD1 or TRBD2 (5 bases each). The sequence was collected from a woman aged 18-29 years with Graves disease. Specimen: peripheral blood mononuclear cells (PBMCs), collected at new diagnosis, from a patient treated with antithyroid drugs. This CDR3 reads CASGFSRSGPDTGANVLTF. CDR3 bases: TGTGCTAGTGGTTTTTCCCGTTCGGGACCCGATACTGGGGCCAACGTCCTGACTTTC.